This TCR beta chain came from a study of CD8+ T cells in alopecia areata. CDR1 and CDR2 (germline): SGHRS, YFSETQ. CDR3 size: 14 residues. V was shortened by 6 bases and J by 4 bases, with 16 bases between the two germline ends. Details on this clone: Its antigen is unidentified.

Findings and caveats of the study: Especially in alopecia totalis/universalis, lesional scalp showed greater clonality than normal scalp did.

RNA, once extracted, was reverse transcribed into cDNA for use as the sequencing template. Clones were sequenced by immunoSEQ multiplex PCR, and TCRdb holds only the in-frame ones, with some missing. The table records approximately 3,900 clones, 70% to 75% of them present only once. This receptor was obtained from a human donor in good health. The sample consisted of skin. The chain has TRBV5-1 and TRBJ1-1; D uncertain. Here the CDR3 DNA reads TGCGCCAGCACCCTGGTAGCGGGATCCACTGAAGCTTTCTTT. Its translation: CASTLVAGSTEAFF.